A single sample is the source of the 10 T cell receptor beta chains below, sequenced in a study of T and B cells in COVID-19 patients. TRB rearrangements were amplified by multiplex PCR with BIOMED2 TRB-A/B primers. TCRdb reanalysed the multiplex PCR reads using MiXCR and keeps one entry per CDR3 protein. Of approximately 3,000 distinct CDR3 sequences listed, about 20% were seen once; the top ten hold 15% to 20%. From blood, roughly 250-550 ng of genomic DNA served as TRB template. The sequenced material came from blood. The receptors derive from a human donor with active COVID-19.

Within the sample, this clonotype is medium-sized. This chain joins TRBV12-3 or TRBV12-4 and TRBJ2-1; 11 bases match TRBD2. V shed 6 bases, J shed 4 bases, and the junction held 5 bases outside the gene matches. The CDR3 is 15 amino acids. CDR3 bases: TGTGCCAGCAGCCTCGGACTAGCGGGTTACAATGAGCAGTTCTTC. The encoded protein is CASSLGLAGYNEQFF.

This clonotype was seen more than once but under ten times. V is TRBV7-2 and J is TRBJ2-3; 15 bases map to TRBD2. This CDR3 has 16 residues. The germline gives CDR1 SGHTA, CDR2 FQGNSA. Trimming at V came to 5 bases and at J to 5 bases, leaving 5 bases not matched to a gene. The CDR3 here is CASSPGLAGGGDTQYF. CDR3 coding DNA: TGTGCCAGCAGCCCCGGACTAGCGGGAGGGGGAGATACGCAGTATTTT.

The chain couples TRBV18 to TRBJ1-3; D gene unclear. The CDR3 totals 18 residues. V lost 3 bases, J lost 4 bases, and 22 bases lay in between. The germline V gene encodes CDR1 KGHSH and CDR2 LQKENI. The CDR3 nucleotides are TGTGCCAGCTCACCTAACTCCATTGGTGAAGGGCGAGGAAACACCATATATTTT. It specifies CASSPNSIGEGRGNTIYF.

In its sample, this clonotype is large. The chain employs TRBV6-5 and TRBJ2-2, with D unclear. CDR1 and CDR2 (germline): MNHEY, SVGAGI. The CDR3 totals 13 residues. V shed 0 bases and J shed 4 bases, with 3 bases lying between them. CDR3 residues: CASSYSGTGELFF. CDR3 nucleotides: TGTGCCAGCAGTTACTCCGGCACCGGGGAGCTGTTTTTT.

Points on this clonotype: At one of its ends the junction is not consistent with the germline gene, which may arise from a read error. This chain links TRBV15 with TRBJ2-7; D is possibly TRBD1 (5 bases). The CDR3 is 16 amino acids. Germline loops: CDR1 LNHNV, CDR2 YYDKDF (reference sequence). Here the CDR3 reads CVTSREAAGLGHEQYF. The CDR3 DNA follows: TGTGTCACCAGCAGAGAGGCGGCAGGGCTTGGGCACGAGCAGTATTTC.

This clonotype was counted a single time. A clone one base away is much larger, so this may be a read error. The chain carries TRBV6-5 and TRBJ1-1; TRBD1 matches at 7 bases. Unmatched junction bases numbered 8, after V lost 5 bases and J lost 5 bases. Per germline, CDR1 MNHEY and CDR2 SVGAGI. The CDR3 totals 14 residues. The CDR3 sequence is CASSQGGMGTEAFF. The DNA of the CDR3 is TGTGCCAGCAGTCAGGGGGGAATGGGGACTGAAGCTTTCTTT.

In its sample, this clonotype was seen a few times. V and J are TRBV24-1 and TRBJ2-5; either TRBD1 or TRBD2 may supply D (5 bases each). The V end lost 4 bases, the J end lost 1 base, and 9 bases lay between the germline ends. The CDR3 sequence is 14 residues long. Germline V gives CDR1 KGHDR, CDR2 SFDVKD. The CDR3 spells CATSEPGTQETQYF. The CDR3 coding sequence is TGTGCCACCAGTGAACCGGGGACCCAAGAGACCCAGTACTTC.

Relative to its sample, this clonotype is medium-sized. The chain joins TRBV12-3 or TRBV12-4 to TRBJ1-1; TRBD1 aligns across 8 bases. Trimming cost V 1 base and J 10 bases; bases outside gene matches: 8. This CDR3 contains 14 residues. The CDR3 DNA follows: TGTGCCAGCAGTTTAGTCTTGGACAGGGCATCAGCTTTCTTT. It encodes CASSLVLDRASAFF.

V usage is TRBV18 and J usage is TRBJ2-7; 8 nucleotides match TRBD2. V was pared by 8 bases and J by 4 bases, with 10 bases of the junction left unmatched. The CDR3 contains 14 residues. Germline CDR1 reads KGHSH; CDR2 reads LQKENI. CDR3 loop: CASASGRGAYEQYF. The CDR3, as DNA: TGTGCCAGCGCCAGCGGGAGAGGAGCTTACGAGCAGTACTTC.

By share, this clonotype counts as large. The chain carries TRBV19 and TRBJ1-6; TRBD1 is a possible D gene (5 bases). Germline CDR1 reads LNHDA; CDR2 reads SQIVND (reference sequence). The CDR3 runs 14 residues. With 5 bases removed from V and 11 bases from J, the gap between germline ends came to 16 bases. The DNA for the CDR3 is TGTGCCAGTAGTCCAAGGACACCTATCACACCCCTCCACTTT. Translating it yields CASSPRTPITPLHF.